Following are 30 T cell receptor beta chains from one sample sequenced in a study of control samples from healthy donors and cancer patients. Profiled with immunoSEQ multiplex PCR; TCRdb holds only in-frame clones, not every one. The sample gives 150,000 or so clones, 93% of which show up once; around 5.4% is in the top ten. Sequenced material: blood. Receptors were obtained from a young man in good health.

The chain carries TRBV6-6 and TRBJ1-1; no clear D. Per germline, CDR1 MNHNY and CDR2 SVGAGI (reference sequence). With 2 bases removed from V and 1 base from J, the gap between germline ends came to 8 bases. This CDR3 has 14 residues. The CDR3 bases are TGTGCCAGCAGTTACGGACTGGGGAACACTGAAGCTTTCTTT. It specifies CASSYGLGNTEAFF.

For the CDR3, the DNA is TGTGCCAGCAGTGAAGCGCTTCAGGGACAACTCCAAGAGACCCAGTACTTC. It codes for CASSEALQGQLQETQYF. The rearrangement links TRBV2 to TRBJ2-5, with D possibly being TRBD1 (6 bases). Trimming took 0 bases from V and 1 from J, leaving 15 bases between them. The germline V gene encodes CDR1 SNHLY and CDR2 FYNNEI. The CDR3 spans 17 residues.

The chain recombines TRBV27 with TRBJ1-2; D not certain. From germline, CDR1 is MNHEY and CDR2 SMNVEV (reference sequence). The CDR3 has 15 amino acids. The V and J ends lost 3 bases and 4 bases respectively, with 15 bases between them. The CDR3, as DNA: TGTGCCAGCAGTTTTTATAAGGGTGGCGTCTATGGCTACACCTTC. Translation gives CASSFYKGGVYGYTF.

The chain is built from TRBV11-2 and TRBJ2-7; D gene uncertain. The CDR3 has 13 residues. Trimming cost V 5 bases and J 6 bases, with 14 bases left between them. Germline loops: CDR1 SGHAT, CDR2 FQNNGV. CDR3: CASSPAKGSEQYF. CDR3 nucleotide sequence: TGTGCCAGCAGCCCGGCGAAGGGTAGCGAGCAGTACTTC.

The CDR3 reads CASSSNYGYTF. The CDR3 DNA sequence: TGTGCCAGCAGTTCTAACTATGGCTACACCTTC. The V gene is TRBV28, the J gene TRBJ1-2; D is undetermined. The germline V gene encodes CDR1 MDHEN and CDR2 SYDVKM. CDR3 length: 11 residues. V was pared by 4 bases and J by 0 bases, with 0 bases between.

The chain is built from TRBV6-5 and TRBJ2-1; 7 nucleotides line up with TRBD2. Germline V lookup: CDR1 MNHEY, CDR2 SVGAGI. The CDR3 sequence is 13 residues long. V shed 6 bases, J shed 4 bases, and the junction held 3 bases outside the gene matches. The CDR3 region has the DNA TGTGCCAGCAGAGGAGCGGGGTACAATGAGCAGTTCTTC. The encoded protein is CASRGAGYNEQFF.

The rearrangement joins TRBV27 to TRBJ1-2, with 8 bases fitting TRBD1. The CDR3 runs 15 residues. Unmatched junction bases numbered 9, after V lost 5 bases and J lost 4 bases. Looked up from germline, CDR1 is MNHEY and CDR2 is SMNVEV (reference sequence). CDR3 residues: CASSPRTGSSYGYTF. The CDR3, as DNA: TGTGCCAGCAGTCCGAGGACAGGGTCGAGCTATGGCTACACCTTC.

This clone was recorded only once. A read error may account for a junction end that differs from germline. The V and J genes are TRBV7-2 and TRBJ1-2; D is ambiguous. Germline loops: CDR1 SGHTA, CDR2 FQGNSA. The CDR3 has 13 amino acids. CDR3 sequence: CAISLHPADGYTF. CDR3 in DNA: TGTGCCATCAGCTTACACCCTGCGGACGGCTACACCTTC.

The chain has TRBV6-1 and TRBJ1-1; no clear D. CDR3 size: 14 residues. In germline, CDR1 is MNHNS, CDR2 SASEGT. Trimming shortened V by 2 bases and J by 0 bases, and 7 bases separated the two germline ends. The CDR3 loop reads CASSEPGMNTEAFF. As DNA, the CDR3 is TGTGCCAGCAGTGAACCGGGAATGAACACTGAAGCTTTCTTT.

CDR3 sequence: CASIRLGGPLHF. In DNA form, the CDR3 reads TGTGCCAGCATCCGTCTCGGGGGACCCCTCCACTTT. J is TRBJ1-6 and V is TRBV13, with a weak D call TRBD1 (5 bases). The V end lost 7 bases, the J end lost 12 bases, and 13 bases lay between the germline ends. This CDR3 spans 12 amino acids. Per germline, CDR1 PRHDT and CDR2 FYEKMQ (reference sequence).

The count of this clone is one. The genes are TRBV28 and TRBJ1-5, with D hard to call. CDR3 length: 15 amino acids. V was trimmed by 5 bases and J by 1 base, leaving 12 bases between them. Germline V gives CDR1 MDHEN, CDR2 SYDVKM. The CDR3 protein is CASSPYSESNQPQHF. CDR3 DNA sequence: TGTGCCAGCAGTCCATACAGCGAGAGCAATCAGCCCCAGCATTTT. The complete variable domain, with remaining parts taken from reference TRBV28 and TRBJ1-5, reads DVKVTQSSRYLVKRTGEKVFLECVQDMDHENMFWYRQDPGLGLRLIYFSYDVKMKEKGDIPEGYSVSREKKERFSLILESASTNQTSMYLCASSPYSESNQPQHFGDGTRLSIL.

V usage is TRBV28 and J usage is TRBJ1-4, with D unclear. Germline CDR1 and CDR2: MDHEN and SYDVKM. The ends were cut back, 6 bases at V and 6 bases at J, with 17 bases in the middle. The CDR3 totals 15 residues. The CDR3 DNA reads TGTGCCAGCAGCACGACAACCATTCGCGATGAAAAACTGTTTTTT. Translating gives CASSTTTIRDEKLFF.

This chain links TRBV14 with TRBJ2-7; 7 bases line up with TRBD1. This CDR3 has 17 residues. Germline V CDR1 and CDR2: SGHDN, FVKESK. The ends lost 3 bases at V and 2 bases at J; junction bases unmatched: 13. CDR3 DNA: TGTGCCAGCAGCCATTGGACCCCGGGACAGATTACCTACGAGCAGTACTTC. It specifies CASSHWTPGQITYEQYF. The complete variable domain, with remaining parts taken from reference TRBV14 and TRBJ2-7, reads EAGVTQFPSHSVIEKGQTVTLRCDPISGHDNLYWYRRVMGKEIKFLLHFVKESKQDESGMPNNRFLAERTGGTYSTLKVQPAELEDSGVYFCASSHWTPGQITYEQYFGPGTRLTVT.

J is TRBJ2-2 and V is TRBV5-5; D may be TRBD1 or TRBD2 (5 bases each). The length of the CDR3 is 15 residues. Trimming removed 2 bases from V and 3 bases from J, with 11 bases in between. Per germline, CDR1 SGHKS and CDR2 YYEKEE (reference sequence). The CDR3 here is CASSFRDLYTGELFF. The CDR3, as DNA: TGTGCCAGCAGCTTCCGGGACCTATACACCGGGGAGCTGTTTTTT.

The gene calls are TRBV15 and TRBJ1-1, with 10 bases aligning to TRBD1. CDR3 size: 15 residues. J gave up 5 bases and V 3 bases, and 6 bases lay outside the gene matches. CDR1 and CDR2 from the germline V gene are LNHNV and YYDKDF (reference sequence). The CDR3 nucleotides read TGTGCCACCAGCAGCCCGGGACAGGGGTCGACTGAAGCTTTCTTT. Protein product: CATSSPGQGSTEAFF.

The chain links TRBV29-1 to TRBJ1-1; 10 positions agree with TRBD1. Germline lookup yields CDR1 SQVTM and CDR2 ANQGSEA. V was pared by 5 bases and J by 4 bases, with 7 bases of the junction left unmatched. The CDR3 covers 14 residues. The CDR3 spells CSVPTGGGGTEAFF. The CDR3 coding sequence is TGCAGCGTTCCGACAGGGGGCGGTGGCACTGAAGCTTTCTTT.

The chain combines TRBV7-2 with TRBJ1-1, with 9 bases that match TRBD1. CDR1 is SGHTA and CDR2 is FQGNSA in the germline V gene. V shed 5 bases, J shed 6 bases, and the junction held 13 bases outside the gene matches. This CDR3 region has 16 residues. CDR3 residues: CASSPRTGGSKPEAFF. In nucleotides, the CDR3 is TGTGCCAGCAGCCCACGAACAGGGGGCAGTAAGCCTGAAGCTTTCTTT. Supplemented by reference TRBV7-2 and TRBJ1-1, the full variable domain reads GAGVSQSPSNKVTEKGKDVELRCDPISGHTALYWYRQSLGQGLEFLIYFQGNSAPDKSGLPSDRFSAERTGGSVSTLTIQRTQQEDSAVYLCASSPRTGGSKPEAFFGQGTRLTVV.

This rearrangement joins TRBV6-5 to TRBJ1-5; D unresolved. This CDR3 region has 15 residues. Trimming pared 0 bases from V and 4 bases from J, leaving 10 bases between. Germline V gene sequence: CDR1 MNHEY, CDR2 SVGAGI. CDR3 residues: CASSYSSNPNQPQHF. CDR3 DNA: TGTGCCAGCAGTTACTCGAGCAACCCAAATCAGCCCCAGCATTTT.

This clone was observed a few times. The chain combines TRBV5-1 with TRBJ2-1; D not resolved. In germline, CDR1 is SGHRS, CDR2 YFSETQ. This CDR3 has 16 residues. Between the trimmed V and J ends, which lost 0 bases and 0 bases, there was a span of 10 bases. CDR3 residues: CASSLEVGSSYNEQFF. CDR3 bases: TGCGCCAGCAGCTTGGAGGTGGGAAGCTCCTACAATGAGCAGTTCTTC.

The J gene is TRBJ2-1, the V gene TRBV24-1; D unclear. The CDR3 length is 16 residues. Germline CDR1 is KGHDR and CDR2 is SFDVKD. Trimming took off 7 bases at V and 0 bases at J, with 15 bases between the two ends. DNA of the CDR3: TGTGCCACCAGCGCGAGTCCGGGTGCCTCCTACAATGAGCAGTTCTTC. It translates to CATSASPGASYNEQFF.

The chain combines TRBV19 with TRBJ1-2; the D gene is possibly TRBD1 (5 bases). The CDR3 loop spans 18 amino acids. CDR1 is LNHDA and CDR2 is SQIVND in the germline V gene (reference sequence). V was shortened by 5 bases and J by 6 bases, with 28 bases between the two germline ends. The CDR3 spells CASSRQSGRRLDWDGYTF. The CDR3 DNA is TGTGCCAGTAGTCGCCAATCGGGACGGCGCCTTGATTGGGATGGCTACACCTTC. The complete variable domain, with remaining parts taken from reference TRBV19 and TRBJ1-2, reads DGGITQSPKYLFRKEGQNVTLSCEQNLNHDAMYWYRQDPGQGLRLIYYSQIVNDFQKGDIAEGYSVSREKKESFPLTVTSAQKNPTAFYLCASSRQSGRRLDWDGYTFGSGTRLTVV.

The chain employs TRBV28 and TRBJ2-7, with TRBD1 matching 10 bases. This CDR3 region has 15 residues. Germline loops: CDR1 MDHEN, CDR2 SYDVKM. V dropped 5 bases and J dropped 3; count of bases not matched to a gene: 7. The CDR3 loop reads CASSLGQGSIYEQYF. CDR3 coding DNA: TGTGCCAGCAGTCTGGGACAGGGGAGTATCTACGAGCAGTACTTC.

This chain links TRBV20-1 with TRBJ1-5; no reliable D call. CDR1 and CDR2 (germline): DFQATT, SNEGSKA (reference sequence). The CDR3 runs 14 residues. The V end lost 5 bases, the J end lost 1 base, and 12 bases lay between the germline ends. CDR3 residues: CSARATSSNQPQHF. The CDR3 DNA follows: TGCAGTGCTCGTGCCACCTCCAGCAATCAGCCCCAGCATTTT.

V and J are TRBV30 and TRBJ1-2, with D tentatively TRBD1 (6 bases). Trimming pared 2 bases from V and 2 bases from J, leaving 12 bases between. The CDR3 runs 14 residues. Germline assignment: CDR1 GTSNPN and CDR2 SVGIG (reference sequence). In DNA form, the CDR3 reads TGTGCCTGGAGTCGGACAGATATAAACTATGGCTACACCTTC. Amino acids: CAWSRTDINYGYTF.

CDR3 nucleotides: TGTGCCAGCAGCCCTAGCACCCCCGTCAGCCGGTCCACAGATACGCAGTATTTT. Encoded protein: CASSPSTPVSRSTDTQYF. This chain links TRBV5-8 with TRBJ2-3; D perhaps matches TRBD2 (5 bases). Trimming took off 4 bases at V and 2 bases at J, with 23 bases between the two ends. Per germline, CDR1 SGHTS and CDR2 YDEGEE. The CDR3 is 18 residues long.

The J gene is TRBJ1-1, the V gene TRBV6-5; D possibly corresponds to TRBD1 (5 bases). CDR3 length: 11 amino acids. The V and J ends lost 2 bases and 7 bases respectively, with 5 bases between them. Germline CDR1 MNHEY, CDR2 SVGAGI. This CDR3 reads CASSYDSEAFF. The CDR3, as DNA: TGTGCCAGCAGTTACGACAGTGAAGCTTTCTTT.

The chain combines TRBV11-3 with TRBJ2-5; D perhaps matches TRBD2 (6 bases). This CDR3 has 15 amino acids. Trimming took off 5 bases at V and 3 bases at J, with 16 bases between the two ends. From germline, CDR1 is SGHNT and CDR2 YENEEA. This CDR3 is CASSPSPGLKETQYF. CDR3 nucleotide sequence: TGTGCCAGCAGCCCTTCACCGGGACTTAAAGAGACCCAGTACTTC.

The chain recombines TRBV10-3 with TRBJ1-2, with 10 bases fitting TRBD1. Trimming removed 3 bases from V and 5 bases from J; junction bases left unmatched: 3. Germline lookup yields CDR1 ENHRY and CDR2 SYGVKD. The CDR3 spans 14 residues. As DNA, the CDR3 is TGTGCCATCAGTGATAGGACAGGGGGTTATGGCTACACCTTC. Amino acid sequence: CAISDRTGGYGYTF.

The V and J genes are TRBV6-7 and TRBJ2-1; D is perhaps TRBD1 (5 bases). TRBV6-7 is an ORF, with its function uncertain. This CDR3 is 13 amino acids long. V dropped 4 bases and J dropped 5 bases, with 9 bases sitting between them. This CDR3 reads CASSSQDNNEQFF. CDR3 nucleotides: TGTGCCAGCAGTTCACAGGATAACAATGAGCAGTTCTTC.

V and J are TRBV5-4 and TRBJ2-2, with TRBD2 as a possible D gene (6 bases). This CDR3 is 15 amino acids long. Trimming cost V 4 bases and J 6 bases, with 16 bases left between them. Germline-derived CDR1 and CDR2 are SGHNT and YYREEE (reference sequence). CDR3 region: CASSHPSSAAGELFF. DNA for the CDR3: TGTGCCAGCAGCCATCCATCTAGCGCTGCCGGGGAGCTGTTTTTT. Drawing the rest from reference TRBV5-4 and TRBJ2-2, the complete variable domain is ETGVTQSPTHLIKTRGQQVTLRCSSQSGHNTVSWYQQALGQGPQFIFQYYREEENGRGNFPPRFSGLQFPNYSSELNVNALELDDSALYLCASSHPSSAAGELFFGEGSRLTVL.